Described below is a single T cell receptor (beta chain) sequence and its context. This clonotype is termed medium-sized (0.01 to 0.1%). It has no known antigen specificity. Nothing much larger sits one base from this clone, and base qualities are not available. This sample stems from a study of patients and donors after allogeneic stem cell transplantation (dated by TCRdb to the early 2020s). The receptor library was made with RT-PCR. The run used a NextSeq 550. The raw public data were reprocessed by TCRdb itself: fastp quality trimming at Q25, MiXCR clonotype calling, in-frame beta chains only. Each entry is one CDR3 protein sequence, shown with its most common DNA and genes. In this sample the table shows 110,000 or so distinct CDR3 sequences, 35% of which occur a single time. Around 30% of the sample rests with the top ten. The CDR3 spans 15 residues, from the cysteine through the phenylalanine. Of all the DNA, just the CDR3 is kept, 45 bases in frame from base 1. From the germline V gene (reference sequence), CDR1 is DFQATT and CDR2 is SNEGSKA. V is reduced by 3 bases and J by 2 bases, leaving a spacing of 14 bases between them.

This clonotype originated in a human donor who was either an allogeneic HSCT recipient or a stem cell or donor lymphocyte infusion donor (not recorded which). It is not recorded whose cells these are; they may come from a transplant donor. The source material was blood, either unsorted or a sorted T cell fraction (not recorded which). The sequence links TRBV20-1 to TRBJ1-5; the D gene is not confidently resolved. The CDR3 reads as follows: CSASVNGQGNQPQHF. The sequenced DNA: TGCAGTGCTAGTGTGAATGGGCAGGGCAATCAGCCCCAGCATTTT.